This is a list of T cell receptor beta chains from one sample in a study of T cell repertoires in cytomegalovirus infection. In TCRdb, the reads were re-called with MiXCR into one record per CDR3 protein. The table has about 830,000 distinct CDR3 sequences, about 31% seen once. No cognate antigen is known for these TCRs. Material: cultured CD8+ T cells from PBMCs, obtained from culture after CMV antigen stimulation. The receptors were gathered from a human donor in good health (CMV status not recorded). Some clones in this sample may be carry-over from other donors' samples. The CDR3 runs from the conserved cysteine through the conserved F or W. Each record gives: clone size, D gene, J gene, V gene, CDR3 protein, CDR3 DNA. A D gene is named only where the DNA matches it firmly. Clone size appears in some rows only: once, few, many, or a class for an expanded clone.

NA TRBD1 TRBJ1-5 TRBV12-3/TRBV12-4 CASSNQGGNQPQHF TGTGCCAGCAGCAATCAGGGGGGCAATCAGCCCCAGCATTTT
NA TRBD2 TRBJ2-1 TRBV19 CASSIRLAGGLLRLYNEQFF TGTGCCAGTAGTATACGGCTAGCGGGGGGGCTGTTGAGACTGTACAATGAGCAGTTCTTC
NA NA TRBJ2-1 TRBV4-1 CASSNSWQDSYNEQFF TGCGCCAGCAGTAACTCATGGCAGGACTCCTACAATGAGCAGTTCTTC
few NA TRBJ1-1 TRBV10-3 CAISEGRVGVTEAFF TGTGCCATCAGTGAGGGGCGTGTCGGGGTCACTGAAGCTTTCTTT
many NA TRBJ2-2 TRBV7-8 CASSLFGHPNTGELFF TGTGCCAGCAGCTTATTCGGTCACCCGAACACCGGGGAGCTGTTTTTT
few TRBD2 TRBJ2-1 TRBV11-3 CASSLGGGAPNEQFF TGTGCCAGCAGTTTAGGCGGGGGGGCCCCGAATGAGCAGTTCTTC
few NA TRBJ2-5 TRBV27 CASSYLGQTQETQYF TGTGCCAGCAGTTATCTGGGACAAACCCAAGAGACCCAGTACTTC
NA TRBD1 TRBJ1-4 TRBV27 CASSLPGTGLEGEKLFF TGTGCCAGCAGTTTACCCGGGACAGGGTTGGAGGGAGAAAAACTGTTTTTT
NA TRBD1 TRBJ2-2 TRBV6-5 CASSYYRRQGAGELFF TGTGCCAGCAGTTACTACCGTCGACAGGGCGCCGGGGAGCTGTTTTTT
NA NA TRBJ2-3 TRBV7-7 CASSLSTGGATDTQYF TGTGCTAGCAGCTTGTCGACGGGGGGCGCGACAGATACGCAGTATTTT
few NA TRBJ1-1 TRBV10-3 CAISGEGLRAFF TGTGCCATCAGTGGAGAGGGCTTGAGGGCTTTCTTT
NA NA TRBJ1-1 TRBV6-1 CASRSLIGLNTEAFF TGTGCCAGCAGGAGTTTAATTGGGCTGAACACTGAAGCTTTCTTT
NA NA TRBJ1-1 TRBV6-1 CASSEALLHTEAFF TGTGCCAGCAGTGAAGCGCTTCTCCACACTGAAGCTTTCTTT
few TRBD2 TRBJ2-1 TRBV20-1 CSARVYTSGELYNEQFF TGCAGTGCTAGAGTATACACTAGCGGGGAGCTTTACAATGAGCAGTTCTTC
NA TRBD1 TRBJ1-2 TRBV7-6 CASTSPGQGALYGYTF TGTGCCAGCACCTCTCCGGGACAGGGGGCATTGTATGGCTACACCTTC
many NA TRBJ2-1 TRBV7-2 CASSLGGAQYNEQFF TGTGCCAGCAGCTTAGGGGGGGCCCAGTACAATGAGCAGTTCTTC
NA TRBD1 TRBJ2-7 TRBV29-1 CSVLWDSSYEQYF TGCAGCGTTCTATGGGACAGCTCCTACGAGCAGTACTTC
few NA TRBJ2-3 TRBV7-9 CASSPLDGTDTQYF TGTGCCAGCAGCCCTCTGGATGGGACAGATACGCAGTATTTT
NA TRBD2 TRBJ2-3 TRBV9 CASSVAPELAAGTDTQYF TGTGCCAGCAGCGTAGCCCCAGAACTAGCGGCGGGCACAGATACGCAGTATTTT
NA TRBD1 TRBJ1-2 TRBV29-1 CSVEGWTGDAYGYTF TGCAGCGTTGAAGGTTGGACAGGGGATGCCTATGGCTACACCTTC
many TRBD1 TRBJ2-7 TRBV6-1 CASSEAGTGFYEQYF TGTGCCAGCAGTGAAGCGGGGACAGGGTTCTACGAGCAGTACTTC
NA NA TRBJ2-3 TRBV12-3/TRBV12-4 CASSFTGTTDTQYF TGTGCCAGCAGTTTCACCGGGACCACAGATACGCAGTATTTT
many NA TRBJ2-3 TRBV10-3 CAISESYPTDTQYF TGTGCCATCAGTGAGTCGTATCCCACAGATACGCAGTATTTT
few TRBD2 TRBJ2-1 TRBV2 CATHPGGSYYNEQFF TGTGCCACCCACCCCGGGGGGTCCTACTACAATGAGCAGTTCTTC
many NA TRBJ1-3 TRBV7-8 CASSPGPSSGNTIYF TGTGCCAGCAGCCCCGGACCGAGCTCTGGAAACACCATATATTTT
many NA TRBJ2-6 TRBV6-2/TRBV6-3 CASSLLPSGANVLTF TGTGCCAGCAGTCTACTTCCCTCTGGGGCCAACGTCCTGACTTTC
NA NA TRBJ2-7 TRBV12-5 CASGLRPIRGEQYF TGTGCTAGTGGTTTGCGACCCATAAGGGGCGAGCAGTACTTC
NA NA TRBJ2-5 TRBV9 CASSVGGGYQETQYF TGTGCCAGCAGCGTAGGAGGGGGTTACCAAGAGACCCAGTACTTC
NA NA TRBJ2-5 TRBV15 CATSRGLGNKETQYF TGTGCCACCAGCAGAGGACTAGGAAACAAAGAGACCCAGTACTTC
few NA TRBJ2-1 TRBV6-2/TRBV6-3 CASRTGTIFLNEQFF TGTGCCAGCAGAACCGGGACCATCTTCCTCAATGAGCAGTTCTTC
many NA TRBJ1-1 TRBV7-2 CASSSAGDTEAFF TGTGCCAGCAGTTCAGCGGGCGACACTGAAGCTTTCTTT
few TRBD1 TRBJ1-1 TRBV12-3/TRBV12-4 CASSPGGAVEAFF TGTGCCAGCAGCCCAGGGGGCGCGGTTGAAGCTTTCTTT
few TRBD1 TRBJ1-2 TRBV7-6 CASSSRDRGLGYTF TGTGCCAGCAGCTCGAGGGACAGGGGGCTCGGCTACACCTTC
NA NA TRBJ1-1 TRBV28 CASRPQGYFEAFF TGTGCCAGCAGACCGCAAGGCTATTTTGAAGCTTTCTTT
many NA TRBJ2-1 TRBV7-2 CASSLAQGGPYNEQFF TGTGCCAGCAGCTTAGCCCAGGGGGGGCCCTACAATGAGCAGTTCTTC
few TRBD1 TRBJ1-1 TRBV19 CASSIDPLGQGPRTEAFF TGTGCCAGTAGTATAGACCCTCTGGGACAGGGTCCGCGGACTGAAGCTTTCTTT
NA TRBD1 TRBJ1-2 TRBV18 CASSPPAGQGQIFYGYTF TGTGCCAGCTCACCACCGGCCGGACAGGGGCAAATTTTCTATGGCTACACCTTC
many NA TRBJ2-3 TRBV7-2 CASQLHLDTQYF TGTGCCAGCCAGCTTCATCTTGATACGCAGTATTTT
few NA TRBJ1-1 TRBV12-3/TRBV12-4 CASRIGEGMSTEAFF TGTGCCAGCAGAATTGGGGAAGGTATGTCCACTGAAGCTTTCTTT
few TRBD2 TRBJ2-5 TRBV7-8 CASSLGLGGPQETQYF TGTGCCAGCAGCTTAGGGTTGGGAGGGCCTCAAGAGACCCAGTACTTC
few NA TRBJ2-7 TRBV4-1 CASSQDLWGTASYEQYF TGCGCCAGCAGCCAAGATTTGTGGGGCACAGCGTCCTACGAGCAGTACTTC
many TRBD1 TRBJ2-7 TRBV6-5 CASSPGQVYEQYF TGTGCCAGCAGTCCGGGACAGGTCTACGAGCAGTACTTC
few NA TRBJ2-3 TRBV7-3 CASSSVVADTQYF TGTGCCAGCAGCTCCGTGGTAGCGGATACGCAGTATTTT
many TRBD2 TRBJ2-5 TRBV4-3 CASSQDGGQGLAQETQYF TGCGCCAGCAGCCAAGATGGGGGTCAGGGACTAGCCCAAGAGACCCAGTACTTC
NA NA TRBJ2-2 TRBV27 CASLGNTGELFF TGTGCCAGCCTCGGGAACACCGGGGAGCTGTTTTTT
many NA TRBJ2-2 TRBV11-2 CASSLDSPEHRVTGELFF TGTGCCAGCAGCTTAGATTCCCCCGAACATCGTGTCACCGGGGAGCTGTTTTTT
NA TRBD1 TRBJ1-1 TRBV7-9 CASSFLTGGWSFEAFF TGTGCCAGCAGCTTCCTAACAGGGGGATGGAGTTTTGAAGCTTTCTTT
NA NA TRBJ1-5 TRBV12-3/TRBV12-4 CASSFDIPGQPQHF TGTGCCAGCAGTTTTGACATCCCGGGACAGCCCCAGCATTTT
NA NA TRBJ1-2 TRBV12-3/TRBV12-4 CASSFRPRGNYGYTF TGTGCCAGCAGTTTTCGGCCCCGGGGGAACTATGGCTACACCTTC
few NA TRBJ1-2 TRBV12-3/TRBV12-4 CASSLSQGVGYTF TGTGCCAGCAGTTTAAGTCAGGGCGTAGGCTACACCTTC
NA TRBD1 TRBJ2-6 TRBV7-9 CASSPPIGRGLTPGANVLTF TGTGCCAGCAGCCCCCCAATCGGCAGGGGGCTTACCCCTGGGGCCAACGTCCTGACTTTC
many NA TRBJ2-7 TRBV7-8 CASRSGAVGVEQYF TGTGCCAGCAGGTCCGGAGCGGTCGGGGTCGAGCAGTACTTC
NA TRBD1 TRBJ2-1 TRBV28 CASKRQGTYNEQFF TGTGCCAGCAAAAGACAGGGTACCTACAATGAGCAGTTCTTC
NA TRBD2 TRBJ2-1 TRBV7-3 CASSIGTSGGTSYEQFF TGTGCCAGCAGCATCGGGACTAGCGGGGGGACAAGCTATGAGCAGTTCTTC
NA TRBD2 TRBJ2-2 TRBV6-2/TRBV6-3 CASRPLAGSTGELFF TGTGCCAGCAGACCACTAGCGGGGTCCACCGGGGAGCTGTTTTTT